The present T cell receptor (beta chain) was sequenced within a study of T cell responses to AZD1222 COVID-19 vaccine. As for the study in general: Whether given at about 4 or about 12 weeks, second doses were pooled.

As for this clone: Its antigen is undetermined.

The CDR3 covers 16 residues. Trimming removed 5 bases at V and 2 bases at J, with 18 bases between. CDR1 is KGHSH and CDR2 is LQKENI in the germline V gene. Study-wide findings and caveats: Most donors were white British, females outnumbered males, and clonal diversity was possibly underestimated. It was only six AZD1222 recipients who were seropositive at baseline. Without day 14 samples, only post-peak T cell repertoires were studied.

Profiled with immunoSEQ multiplex PCR; TCRdb holds only in-frame clones, not every one. The sample contains about 97,000 clones, around 87% of which appear only once. This receptor was taken from an adult in good health. The chain links TRBV18 to TRBJ2-5; D may be TRBD1 (6 bases). Sequencing used peripheral blood, obtained on day 0 of AZD1222 vaccination. As DNA, the CDR3 is TGTGCCAGCTCAACAAATCCGGGACACATTCAAGAGACCCAGTACTTC. Translated: CASSTNPGHIQETQYF.